This T cell receptor beta chain is from a study of T cell responses to AZD1222 COVID-19 vaccine. Study-level points and caveats: Nearly half of spike-specific TCRs reportedly target variant regions that are unmutated in the B.1.351 and B.1.1.7 variants.

Assay: immunoSEQ multiplex PCR; the TCRdb copy retains only in-frame clones and omits some. The data contain around 100,000 clones, 80% to 90% of them seen just once; the ten biggest clones take up approximately 9%. The CDR3 is made up of 17 amino acids. Germline V gives CDR1 LGHDT, CDR2 YNNKEL (reference sequence). V was pared by 6 bases and J by 1 base, with 6 bases of the junction left unmatched. Comment on this clone: Antigen specificity is unknown.

V is TRBV3-1 (or the pseudogene TRBV3-2) and J is TRBJ2-5; 15 bases align to TRBD2. This TCR was sampled from an adult in good health. Sequenced here: peripheral blood, sampled on day 0 of AZD1222 vaccination. CDR3: CASRKGLAGGLQETQYF. In nucleotides, the CDR3 is TGTGCCAGCAGGAAAGGACTAGCGGGAGGGCTCCAAGAGACCCAGTACTTC.